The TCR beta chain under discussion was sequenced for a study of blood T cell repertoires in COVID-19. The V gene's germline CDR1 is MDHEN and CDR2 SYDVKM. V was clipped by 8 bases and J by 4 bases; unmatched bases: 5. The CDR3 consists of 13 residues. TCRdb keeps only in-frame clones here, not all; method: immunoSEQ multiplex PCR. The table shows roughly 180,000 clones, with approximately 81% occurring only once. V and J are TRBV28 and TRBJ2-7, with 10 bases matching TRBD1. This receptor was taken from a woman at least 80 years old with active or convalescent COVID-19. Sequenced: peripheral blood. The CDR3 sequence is CASGRQGAYEQYF. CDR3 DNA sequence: TGTGCCAGCGGCAGACAGGGGGCTTACGAGCAGTACTTC.